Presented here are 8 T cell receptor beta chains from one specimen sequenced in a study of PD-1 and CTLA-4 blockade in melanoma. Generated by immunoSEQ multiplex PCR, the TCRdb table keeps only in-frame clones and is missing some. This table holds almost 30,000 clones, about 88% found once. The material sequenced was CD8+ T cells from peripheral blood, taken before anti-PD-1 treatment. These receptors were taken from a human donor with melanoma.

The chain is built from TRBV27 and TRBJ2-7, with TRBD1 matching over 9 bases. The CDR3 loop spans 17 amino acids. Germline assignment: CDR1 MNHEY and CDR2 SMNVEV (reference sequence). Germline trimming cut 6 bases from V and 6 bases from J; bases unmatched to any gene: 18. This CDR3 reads CASSLWGPGTGTGEQYF. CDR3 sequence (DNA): TGTGCCAGCAGCCTATGGGGCCCCGGGACAGGGACGGGCGAGCAGTACTTC.

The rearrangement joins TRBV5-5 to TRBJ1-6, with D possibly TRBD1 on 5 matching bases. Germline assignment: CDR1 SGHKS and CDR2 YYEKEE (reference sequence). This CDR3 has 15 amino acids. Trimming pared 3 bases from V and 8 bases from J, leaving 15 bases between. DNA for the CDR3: TGTGCCAGCAGCTACTTCCGGGGCCGAGATTCACCCCTCCACTTT. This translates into CASSYFRGRDSPLHF.

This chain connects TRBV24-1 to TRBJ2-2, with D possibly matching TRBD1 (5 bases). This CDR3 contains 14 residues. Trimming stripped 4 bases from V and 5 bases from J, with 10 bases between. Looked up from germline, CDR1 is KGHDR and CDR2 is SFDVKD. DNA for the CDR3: TGTGCCACCAGTGAGCCCCCAGGGACCGGGGAGCTGTTTTTT. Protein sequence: CATSEPPGTGELFF.

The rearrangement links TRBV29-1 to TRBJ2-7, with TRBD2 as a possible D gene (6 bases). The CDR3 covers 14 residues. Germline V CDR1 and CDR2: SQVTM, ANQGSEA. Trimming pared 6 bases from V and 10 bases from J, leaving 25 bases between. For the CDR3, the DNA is TGCAGCGTGGCCGGCGGGGTAGACCCCGGCTCCCAGTACTTC. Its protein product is CSVAGGVDPGSQYF.

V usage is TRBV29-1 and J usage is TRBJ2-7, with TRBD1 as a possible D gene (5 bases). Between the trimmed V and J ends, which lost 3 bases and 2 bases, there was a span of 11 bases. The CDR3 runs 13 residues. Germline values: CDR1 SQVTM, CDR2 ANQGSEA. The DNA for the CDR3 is TGCAGCGTTGAGGTACAGGCCGCCTACGAGCAGTACTTC. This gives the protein CSVEVQAAYEQYF.

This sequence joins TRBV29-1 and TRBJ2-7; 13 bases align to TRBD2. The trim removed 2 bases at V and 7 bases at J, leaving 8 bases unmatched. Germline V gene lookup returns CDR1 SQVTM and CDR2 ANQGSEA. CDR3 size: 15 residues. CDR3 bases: TGCAGCGTTGAATCCAGGACTAGCGGGAGCGGAGAGCAGTACTTC. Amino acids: CSVESRTSGSGEQYF.

The CDR3 spells CASSQEGSGANVLTF. The CDR3, as DNA: TGTGCCAGCAGCCAAGAGGGTTCTGGGGCCAACGTCCTGACTTTC. The chain couples TRBV3-1 (or the pseudogene TRBV3-2) to TRBJ2-6; D gene ambiguous. Trimming took off 0 bases at V and 1 base at J, with 4 bases between the two ends. The V gene's germline CDR1 is LGHDT and CDR2 YNNKEL (reference sequence). This CDR3 region has 15 residues.

CDR3 loop: CASSKTDYSNQPQHF. Written as DNA, the CDR3 is TGTGCCAGTAGTAAAACAGATTATAGCAATCAGCCCCAGCATTTT. This chain connects TRBV19 to TRBJ1-5; D gene unclear. CDR1 and CDR2 (germline): LNHDA, SQIVND (reference sequence). The V gene lost 4 bases and the J gene lost 0 bases, with 10 bases spanning the gap. This CDR3 contains 15 residues.